The source of this T cell receptor beta chain is a study of T cell responses to AZD1222 COVID-19 vaccine. Notes on the study in general: Among those given AZD1222, only five or six were seropositive at baseline.

As regards this clone: Its antigen is unknown.

TCRdb's table, derived via immunoSEQ multiplex PCR, lists solely in-frame clones and lacks some. This repertoire shows 110,000 to 150,000 clones, approximately 91% found once; its top ten account for about 2%. Second-dose recipients at about 4 or about 12 weeks were treated as one pooled group. This clonotype was sampled from an adult who received the AZD1222 COVID-19 vaccine. The specimen was peripheral blood, collected 28 days after the second AZD1222 dose.

The chain's CDR3 is CASSPGGGTDTEAFF. As DNA, the CDR3 is TGTGCCAGCAGCCCCGGAGGGGGTACTGACACTGAAGCTTTCTTT. The V call is TRBV5-5, the J call TRBJ1-1, with D possibly matching TRBD1 (6 bases). Trimming pared 4 bases from V and 3 bases from J, leaving 16 bases between. Germline-derived CDR1 and CDR2 are SGHKS and YYEKEE (reference sequence). The CDR3 sequence is 15 residues long.